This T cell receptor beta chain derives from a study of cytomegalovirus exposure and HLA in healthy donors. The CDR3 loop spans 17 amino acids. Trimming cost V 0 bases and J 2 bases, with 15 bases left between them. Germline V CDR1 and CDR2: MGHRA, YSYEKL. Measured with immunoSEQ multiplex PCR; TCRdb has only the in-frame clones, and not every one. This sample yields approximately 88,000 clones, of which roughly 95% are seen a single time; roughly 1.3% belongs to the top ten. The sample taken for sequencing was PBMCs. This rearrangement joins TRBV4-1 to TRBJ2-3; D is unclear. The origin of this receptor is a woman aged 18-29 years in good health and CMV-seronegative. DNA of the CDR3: TGCGCCAGCAGCCAAGATTGGCCCGCCGAGGACACAGATACGCAGTATTTT. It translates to CASSQDWPAEDTDTQYF.